The next 19 T cell receptor beta chains were all read from a single sample in a study of identifying expanded T cells in peripheral blood (dated by TCRdb to the late 2010s). Library prep was done by the immunoSEQ multiplex PCR assay. Entries here come from immuneACCESS through TCRdb and include only in-frame sequences with V and J called. Some clones fail to appear in such tables; in the studies checked, an unresolved V gene covers under half of the shortfall, and the cause of the remainder is unknown. The sample table shows 55,000 to 60,000 clones, and approximately 90% are seen once. Roughly 3.6% of the sample belongs to the ten largest clones. The sample comprised blood. These receptors all come from a person aged 18 to 75 in good health.

The chain carries TRBV7-2 and TRBJ1-2; 10 bases line up with TRBD1. Germline CDR1 and CDR2: SGHTA and FQGNSA. This CDR3 comprises 17 residues. The V gene end was trimmed by 1 base and the J gene end by 8 bases; junction bases not matched to a gene: 13. DNA for the CDR3: TGTGCCAGCAGCTTAGGCTACTCCGCGGACAGGGGGGACGGCTACACCTTC. This encodes CASSLGYSADRGDGYTF.

V is TRBV19 and J is TRBJ2-2; TRBD1 aligns across 7 bases. CDR3 size: 18 residues. Germline V CDR1 and CDR2: LNHDA, SQIVND (reference sequence). Unmatched junction bases numbered 15, after V lost 5 bases and J lost 3 bases. Written as DNA, the CDR3 is TGTGCCAGTAGTCTTGCCGGGATCTTTACAGGGGACACCGGGGAGCTGTTTTTT. Translating gives CASSLAGIFTGDTGELFF.

This clone was counted between two and nine times. The chain uses TRBV29-1 and TRBJ1-1; a possible D gene is TRBD1 (6 bases). This CDR3 has 13 amino acids. Trimming took 2 bases from V and 5 from J, leaving 12 bases between them. CDR1 and CDR2 (germline): SQVTM, ANQGSEA. The CDR3 spells CSVESGVGTEAFF. CDR3 nucleotides: TGCAGCGTTGAATCAGGGGTTGGGACTGAAGCTTTCTTT.

This chain connects TRBV5-5 to TRBJ2-7; tentatively, D is TRBD1 (6 bases). With 3 bases removed from V and 4 bases from J, the gap between germline ends came to 11 bases. Germline CDR1 reads SGHKS; CDR2 reads YYEKEE (reference sequence). CDR3 length: 13 residues. The CDR3: CASSSRGQYEQYF. In nucleotides, the CDR3 is TGTGCCAGCAGCTCCAGGGGCCAGTACGAGCAGTACTTC.

Of note for this clone: The sample holds other DNA sequences that translate to the same CDR3. This sequence joins TRBV7-8 and TRBJ2-1; D ambiguous. V lost 1 base to trimming and J lost 0 bases, with 7 bases between them. The CDR3 extends over 15 amino acids. Germline assignment: CDR1 SGHVS and CDR2 FQNEAQ. The CDR3 coding sequence is TGTGCCAGCAGCTTAGGCGCCGGCTCCTACAATGAGCAGTTCTTC. This gives the protein CASSLGAGSYNEQFF.

This chain uses TRBV19 with TRBJ2-1; TRBD1 is a possible D gene (7 bases). V was cut by 1 base and J by 4 bases, with 14 bases left in between. The CDR3 has 16 amino acids. The V gene's germline CDR1 is LNHDA and CDR2 SQIVND (reference sequence). CDR3 bases: TGTGCCAGTAGTATAGTGGTCAGGGGGGAATACAATGAGCAGTTCTTC. Protein sequence: CASSIVVRGEYNEQFF.

This clone was seen just once. The chain couples TRBV11-2 to TRBJ2-1; unclear D gene. Trimming cost V 5 bases and J 0 bases, with 11 bases left between them. CDR3 length: 15 residues. Germline loops: CDR1 SGHAT, CDR2 FQNNGV. This CDR3 reads CASSPLSSSYNEQFF. Here the CDR3 DNA reads TGTGCCAGCAGCCCACTTTCAAGCTCCTACAATGAGCAGTTCTTC.

The V and J genes are TRBV5-8 and TRBJ2-1, with 10 bases identical to TRBD2. The germline CDR1 and CDR2 sequences are SGHTS and YDEGEE. There are 16 residues in the CDR3. J lost 0 bases, V lost 6 bases, and 6 bases had no gene match. DNA for the CDR3: TGTGCCAGCACCCTCCAGCGGGGGGGCTCCTACAATGAGCAGTTCTTC. This encodes CASTLQRGGSYNEQFF.

The V call is TRBV2, the J call TRBJ2-1, with 11 bases identical to TRBD2. The CDR3 runs 15 residues. With V trimmed by 6 bases and J by 6 bases, 7 bases remained unmatched. Germline CDR1 SNHLY, CDR2 FYNNEI. For the CDR3, the DNA is TGTGCCAGCAGAGGTAGCGGGGGGGGAGGCAATGAGCAGTTCTTC. Its translation is CASRGSGGGGNEQFF. Based on the CDR3 plus reference TRBV2 and TRBJ2-1, the full variable domain is EPEVTQTPSHQVTQMGQEVILRCVPISNHLYFYWYRQILGQKVEFLVSFYNNEISEKSEIFDDQFSVERPDGSNFTLKIRSTKLEDSAMYFCASRGSGGGGNEQFFGPGTRLTVL.

This clone was recorded a few times. J is TRBJ2-7 and V is TRBV9, with D possibly TRBD2 on 6 matching bases. V was trimmed by 2 bases and J by 6 bases, leaving 15 bases between them. Germline values: CDR1 SGDLS, CDR2 YYNGEE. The CDR3 runs to 14 residues. The CDR3 protein is CASSVRWEVSEQYF. The CDR3 bases are TGTGCCAGCAGCGTGAGGTGGGAGGTCTCCGAGCAGTACTTC.

The rearrangement uses TRBV18 and TRBJ2-2; D ambiguous. Trimming took 1 base from V and 6 from J, leaving 6 bases between them. The CDR3 has 13 amino acids. Germline V CDR1 and CDR2: KGHSH, LQKENI. CDR3 in amino acids: CASSPLSPGELFF. The CDR3 bases are TGTGCCAGCTCACCACTTTCTCCCGGGGAGCTGTTTTTT.

The chain has TRBV6-6 and TRBJ2-7; D call uncertain. The germline CDR1 and CDR2 sequences are MNHNY and SVGAGI (reference sequence). This CDR3 comprises 12 residues. The germline V and J ends were trimmed by 1 base and 4 bases, with 5 bases remaining between them. CDR3 residues: CASSYLRYEQYF. The DNA of the CDR3 is TGTGCCAGCAGTTACTTGCGATACGAGCAGTACTTC.

This chain uses TRBV28 with TRBJ2-7; D gene unclear. The CDR3 extends over 11 amino acids. Germline V CDR1 and CDR2: MDHEN, SYDVKM. V was trimmed by 4 bases and J by 6 bases, leaving 7 bases between them. CDR3 residues: CASSSRIEQYF. CDR3 coding DNA: TGTGCCAGCAGTTCGAGGATCGAGCAGTACTTC.

The chain joins TRBV19 to TRBJ1-3; perhaps TRBD1 as D (5 bases). V lost 4 bases, J lost 2 bases, and 9 bases lay in between. The germline V gene encodes CDR1 LNHDA and CDR2 SQIVND (reference sequence). The CDR3 sequence is 14 residues long. The CDR3 spells CASSTGTAGNTIYF. The CDR3 DNA is TGTGCCAGTAGTACCGGGACGGCTGGAAACACCATATATTTT.

V gene TRBV21-1 combines with J gene TRBJ1-6; no DNA check was done on the table's D call, TRBD1. TRBV21-1 corresponds to a pseudogene. CDR3 size: 16 residues. CDR3 sequence: CASSMGQGTYNSPLHF. CDR3 nucleotides: TGTGCCAGCAGCATGGGACAGGGGACCTATAATTCACCCCTCCACTTT.

The chain uses TRBV4-3 and TRBJ1-1; 8 positions match TRBD1. The V gene's germline CDR1 is LGHNA and CDR2 YSLEER. V lost 4 bases and J lost 5; bases outside the gene matches: 6. The CDR3 runs to 14 residues. The CDR3 DNA is TGCGCCAGCAGCCGAGGACAGGGAAATACTGAAGCTTTCTTT. It yields the protein CASSRGQGNTEAFF.

This chain uses TRBV6-5 with TRBJ2-2; D not certain. The CDR3 has 16 amino acids. Germline CDR1 reads MNHEY; CDR2 reads SVGAGI. The V end was cut by 2 bases, the J end by 1 base, with 11 bases between. The CDR3, as DNA: TGTGCCAGCAGTTACGGTTTACCCGAGAACACCGGGGAGCTGTTTTTT. This translates into CASSYGLPENTGELFF.

This chain links TRBV6-1 with TRBJ1-1; TRBD1 agrees at 11 bases. The CDR3 loop spans 15 amino acids. Germline values: CDR1 MNHNS, CDR2 SASEGT. The ends lost 1 base at V and 4 bases at J; junction bases unmatched: 2. CDR3 loop: CASSEDGTGGTEAFF. CDR3 DNA: TGTGCCAGCAGTGAAGATGGGACAGGGGGCACTGAAGCTTTCTTT.

In DNA form, the CDR3 reads TGTGCCAGCAGGACCCCGAACGGAGTAGAGCAGTTCTTC. Its translation is CASRTPNGVEQFF. V usage is TRBV6-6 and J usage is TRBJ2-1; D gene uncertain. Trimming took off 6 bases at V and 10 bases at J, with 16 bases between the two ends. The CDR3 consists of 13 residues. CDR1 is MNHNY, CDR2 SVGAGI, per germline (reference sequence).